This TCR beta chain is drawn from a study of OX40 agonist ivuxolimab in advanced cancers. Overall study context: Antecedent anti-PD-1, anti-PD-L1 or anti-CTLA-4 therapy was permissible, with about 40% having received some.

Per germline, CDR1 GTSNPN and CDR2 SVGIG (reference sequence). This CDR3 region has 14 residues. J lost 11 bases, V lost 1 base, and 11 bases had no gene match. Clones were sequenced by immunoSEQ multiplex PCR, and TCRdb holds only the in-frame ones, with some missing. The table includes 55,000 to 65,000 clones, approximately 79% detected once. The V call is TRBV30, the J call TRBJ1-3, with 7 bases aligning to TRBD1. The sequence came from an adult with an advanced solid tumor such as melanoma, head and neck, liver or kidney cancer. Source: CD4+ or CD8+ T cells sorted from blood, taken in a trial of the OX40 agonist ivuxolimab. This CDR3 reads CAWSGTGARYPIYF. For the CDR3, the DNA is TGTGCCTGGAGTGGAACAGGGGCGCGTTACCCCATATATTTT.